This T cell receptor (beta chain) stems from a study of CD8 T cells in ankylosing spondylitis. Study-level points and caveats: A motif in TCR beta, a set of eight highly homologous variants, appeared characteristic of ankylosing spondylitis blood. Certain motif variants had earlier been reported in reactive arthritis synovial fluid and blood.

TCRdb redid the calling of the 5' RACE reads with MiXCR, one entry per CDR3 protein. Of some 220,000 distinct CDR3 sequences listed, 6% to 8.5% are singletons. This clonotype was seen ten or more times. Its cognate antigen is unknown. Losses at the gene ends were 6 bases for V and 3 bases for J; bases not matched to a gene: 10. This CDR3 spans 15 amino acids. Germline V gives CDR1 MDHEN, CDR2 SYDVKM. This chain links TRBV28 with TRBJ1-2, with 7 bases matching TRBD1. Sequences were obtained from blood, either unsorted or a sorted T cell fraction (not recorded which). This clonotype was sampled from a male donor with ankylosing spondylitis. DNA for the CDR3: TGTGCCAGCAGCCAGGGGGGCAGGGACCACTATGGCTACACCTTC. Protein: CASSQGGRDHYGYTF.